This is a list of T cell receptor beta chains from one sample in a study of T cells after posttransplantation cyclophosphamide. Here immunoSEQ multiplex PCR was the method, and the copy in TCRdb shows in-frame clones only, minus some. This table has thousands of clones, about 85% appearing once. The sequencing used PBMCs, collected after allogeneic stem cell transplant with posttransplant cyclophosphamide. Receptors originate from a female patient aged 40 to 50 who received an allogeneic stem cell transplant from an unrelated donor, was CMV-positive, and had no GVHD. Some T cells may be transferred from the graft donor. Both conserved end residues are part of each CDR3. A D gene is named only where the DNA matches it firmly. Rows give clone size only sometimes, using once, few, many, or a class for an expanded clone.

>-|-|TRBJ1-6|TRBV6-5
CASSYPFSPLHF
TGTGCCAGCAGTTACCCATTTTCACCCCTCCACTTT
>-|once|TRBJ2-7|TRBV7-2
CASSLRVQNYEQYF
TGTGCCAGCAGCTTACGAGTACAGAACTACGAGCAGTACTTC
>-|-|TRBJ2-1|TRBV6-6
CASSYSFNEQFF
TGTGCCAGCAGTTACTCCTTCAATGAGCAGTTCTTC
>-|-|TRBJ1-6|TRBV4-3
CASSQEGGRSPLHF
TGCGCCAGCAGCCAAGAGGGAGGGAGGTCACCCCTCCACTTT
>-|-|TRBJ2-1|TRBV7-2
CASRPIDQGKNEQFF
TGTGCCAGCAGACCTATTGACCAGGGAAAAAATGAGCAGTTCTTC
>-|-|TRBJ1-6|TRBV10-3
CAISELTGEALHF
TGTGCCATCAGTGAATTGACGGGTGAGGCCCTCCACTTT
>TRBD2|-|TRBJ2-5|TRBV27
CASSSPGLAQTQYF
TGTGCCAGCAGTTCCCCGGGACTAGCCCAGACCCAGTACTTC
>TRBD1|-|TRBJ2-2|TRBV5-1
CASSSSTGTNAGELFF
TGCGCCAGCAGCTCCTCGACAGGGACGAACGCCGGGGAGCTGTTTTTT
>-|-|TRBJ1-4|TRBV18
CASSAGLGEKLFF
TGTGCCAGCTCAGCAGGTCTCGGTGAAAAACTGTTTTTT
>TRBD1|once|TRBJ1-6|TRBV6-6
CASSLGQGYRSPLHF
TGTGCCAGCAGTCTAGGACAGGGTTATCGATCACCCCTCCACTTT
>-|-|TRBJ2-1|TRBV2
CASLGGLQGNEQFF
TGTGCCAGCCTCGGGGGTCTCCAAGGCAATGAGCAGTTCTTC
>-|-|TRBJ2-7|TRBV5-1
CASSGGGLYEQYF
TGCGCCAGCAGCGGGGGGGGCCTATACGAGCAGTACTTC
>TRBD2|-|TRBJ2-1|TRBV7-8
CASSLSGGLSSYNEQFF
TGTGCCAGCAGCTTAAGCGGGGGGCTAAGCTCCTACAATGAGCAGTTCTTC
>-|few|TRBJ1-1|TRBV7-2
CASSSGVQSTEAFF
TGTGCCAGCAGCTCCGGGGTGCAGTCCACTGAAGCTTTCTTT
>TRBD2|-|TRBJ2-5|TRBV5-1
CASSFQTAGKETQYF
TGCGCCAGCAGCTTTCAAACAGCGGGGAAAGAGACCCAGTACTTC
>TRBD2|once|TRBJ2-1|TRBV5-1
CASSSVERGGPRQFF
TGCGCCAGCAGCTCGGTCGAGCGGGGGGGCCCACGGCAGTTCTTC
>-|-|TRBJ1-6|TRBV4-3
CASSRKEEAPLHF
TGCGCCAGCAGCCGGAAGGAAGAGGCCCCCCTCCACTTT
>-|-|TRBJ1-1|TRBV21-1
CASSKFSGPMNTEAFF
TGTGCCAGCAGCAAATTCTCAGGGCCCATGAACACTGAAGCTTTCTTT
>-|few|TRBJ1-1|TRBV29-1
CSVPGTNTEAFF
TGCAGCGTCCCGGGAACAAACACTGAAGCTTTCTTT
>-|few|TRBJ1-6|TRBV25-1
CASSLAGVNNSPLHF
TGTGCCAGCAGCCTGGCGGGGGTAAATAATTCACCCCTCCACTTT
>TRBD1|once|TRBJ1-3|TRBV5-1
CASSLGSQGSGNTIYF
TGCGCCAGCAGCTTGGGGTCACAGGGGAGTGGAAACACCATATATTTT
>-|-|TRBJ2-2|TRBV4-1
CASSVLAGNTGELFF
TGCGCCAGCAGCGTGTTGGCAGGCAACACCGGGGAGCTGTTTTTT
>TRBD1|-|TRBJ1-4|TRBV7-2
CASSLGTGLNEKLFF
TGTGCCAGCAGCTTAGGGACAGGCCTGAATGAAAAACTGTTTTTT
>-|-|TRBJ2-1|TRBV10-3
CAILATTTNEQFF
TGTGCCATACTAGCAACTACCACTAATGAGCAGTTCTTC
>TRBD1|-|TRBJ2-7|TRBV5-8
CASRSGQGSYYEQYF
TGTGCCAGCAGATCCGGACAGGGTTCGTACTACGAGCAGTACTTC
>TRBD1|-|TRBJ2-2|TRBV5-5
CASSPTGGRTGELFF
TGTGCCAGCAGCCCTACAGGGGGCAGAACCGGGGAGCTGTTTTTT
>-|once|TRBJ1-2|TRBV5-4
CASSLSLDYGYTF
TGTGCCAGCAGCTTGAGTCTTGACTACGGCTACACCTTC
>TRBD2|-|TRBJ2-1|TRBV10-3
CAISWTSGGPPYNEQFF
TGTGCCATCAGTTGGACTAGCGGGGGGCCACCCTACAATGAGCAGTTCTTC
>TRBD1|-|TRBJ2-2|TRBV4-3
CASSQDSGTGHTGELFF
TGCGCCAGCAGCCAAGATAGTGGGACAGGGCACACCGGGGAGCTGTTTTTT
>-|-|TRBJ1-1|TRBV6-5
CASSYPFTEAFF
TGTGCCAGCAGTTACCCTTTCACTGAAGCTTTCTTT
>-|-|TRBJ2-2|TRBV7-9
CASSRGADANTGELFF
TGTGCCAGCAGCCGGGGGGCAGACGCGAACACCGGGGAGCTGTTTTTT
>-|-|TRBJ1-1|TRBV11-3
CASSLVQNTEAFF
TGTGCCAGCAGCTTAGTCCAGAACACTGAAGCTTTCTTT
>-|-|TRBJ1-3|TRBV7-9
CASSYLREAGNTIYF
TGTGCCAGCAGCTACCTGAGGGAGGCTGGAAACACCATATATTTT
>TRBD2|-|TRBJ2-7|TRBV13
CASSSLLAGGPYEQYF
TGTGCCAGCAGCTCGCTACTAGCGGGGGGCCCCTACGAGCAGTACTTC
>-|-|TRBJ2-5|TRBV4-2
CASSQDGPHETQYF
TGTGCCAGCAGCCAAGATGGCCCCCATGAGACCCAGTACTTC
>TRBD2|once|TRBJ2-5|TRBV30
CAWGRGGGKTQYF
TGTGCCTGGGGACGGGGGGGAGGAAAGACCCAGTACTTC
>TRBD2|-|TRBJ2-7|TRBV4-2
CASSQVAGTYEQYF
TGTGCCAGCAGCCAAGTAGCGGGTACCTACGAGCAGTACTTC
>-|-|TRBJ1-5|TRBV6-6
CASSSTTRGRQPQHF
TGTGCCAGCAGTTCCACGACGCGGGGGAGACAGCCCCAGCATTTT
>-|-|TRBJ2-3|TRBV7-2
CASSLNAGRTDTQYF
TGTGCCAGCAGCTTAAATGCGGGGCGCACAGATACGCAGTATTTT
>-|-|TRBJ2-1|TRBV6-4
CASSREARVVEQFF
TGTGCCAGCAGTAGAGAAGCCAGGGTCGTAGAGCAGTTCTTC
>TRBD1|few|TRBJ1-4|TRBV19
CASSPRGINEKLFF
TGTGCCAGTAGTCCCAGGGGGATAAATGAAAAACTGTTTTTT
>TRBD1|-|TRBJ1-6|TRBV27
CASSRRDRGSPLHF
TGTGCCAGCTCCCGCCGGGACAGGGGTTCACCCCTCCACTTT
>-|few|TRBJ1-3|TRBV10-3
CAISPSQSSGNTIYF
TGTGCCATCAGTCCCTCTCAGTCCTCTGGAAACACCATATATTTT
>TRBD2|-|TRBJ2-2|TRBV7-3
CASSLNGDYQNTGELFF
TGTGCCAGCAGCTTAAATGGGGACTACCAGAACACCGGGGAGCTGTTTTTT
>TRBD2|once|TRBJ2-3|TRBV5-1
CASSWSGGATDTQYF
TGCGCCAGCAGCTGGAGCGGGGGGGCCACAGATACGCAGTATTTT
>TRBD1|-|TRBJ2-3|TRBV11-2
CASSSGQGSDTQYF
TGTGCCAGCAGCTCCGGACAGGGGTCAGATACGCAGTATTTT
>-|-|TRBJ1-2|TRBV5-1
CASSLQGSEARYTF
TGCGCCAGCAGCTTGCAGGGCTCAGAAGCTCGCTACACCTTC
>-|-|TRBJ2-7|TRBV18
CASSPPVRVRDEQYF
TGTGCCAGCTCACCACCCGTCAGGGTGAGAGACGAGCAGTACTTC
>TRBD1|-|TRBJ2-3|TRBV19
CASSRRGQSTDTQYF
TGTGCCAGTAGTAGAAGGGGGCAAAGCACAGATACGCAGTATTTT